This T cell receptor beta chain was recovered during a study of blood T cells in healthy people across ages. Study conclusions and caveats: Conclusively comparing naive with antigen-experienced cells was impossible with unsorted PBMCs. Strongly correlated with naive T cell percentage was TCR beta diversity.

A second PCR of 7 to 11 cycles used a sample-barcoded 5' primer and a J-beta primer mix. MiXCR was run by TCRdb on the 5' RACE reads, yielding one entry per CDR3 protein. The repertoire has about 570,000 distinct CDR3 sequences, around 27% of them found once; the top ten carry approximately 4%. With 6 bases removed from V and 6 bases from J, the gap between germline ends came to 15 bases. Germline CDR1 reads MNHEY; CDR2 reads SVGAGI. CDR3 length: 14 residues. Details on this clonotype: Its matching antigen is unknown.

These same data were also listed under a study on T cells of mothers and their children. That source reports: A few healthy Caucasian mothers gave samples, and so did their six children.

What was sequenced was blood. This chain connects TRBV6-5 to TRBJ2-1; TRBD2 is a possible D gene (5 bases). The sequence was obtained from a boy aged 2 to 10 in good health. CDR3 nucleotides: TGTGCCAGCAGCATCGGGAATTTAGGCAATGAGCAGTTCTTC. It specifies CASSIGNLGNEQFF.